The 20 T cell receptor beta chains given below trace back to one sample, sequenced in a study of control samples from healthy donors and cancer patients. Data came from immunoSEQ multiplex PCR; TCRdb stores just in-frame clones and leaves some out. The table shows under 150,000 clones, with over 90% occurring only once. Sequences were obtained from blood. The receptors were gathered from a man aged 25-40 years in good health.

J is TRBJ2-3 and V is TRBV29-1, with no clear D. The CDR3 loop spans 12 amino acids. Germline CDR1 is SQVTM and CDR2 is ANQGSEA. V was shortened by 6 bases and J by 6 bases, with 13 bases between the two germline ends. CDR3 DNA sequence: TGCAGCGTGCGCCCTAGTCTCGATACGCAGTATTTT. This encodes CSVRPSLDTQYF.

The V call is TRBV12-3 or TRBV12-4, the J call TRBJ2-3; D unclear. V was clipped by 3 bases and J by 7 bases, with 11 bases between them. CDR3 length: 13 residues. In nucleotides, the CDR3 is TGTGCCAGCAGTTTGGGTGGGCCGAATACGCAGTATTTT. As protein: CASSLGGPNTQYF.

The CDR3 nucleotides are TGTGCCAGCAGTATCGGGGGGGAGCAGTACTTC. As protein: CASSIGGEQYF. The V gene is TRBV27, the J gene TRBJ2-7; TRBD2 matches at 7 bases. V gave up 5 bases and J gave up 7 bases; unmatched junction bases: 2. This CDR3 spans 11 amino acids. The germline V gene encodes CDR1 MNHEY and CDR2 SMNVEV (reference sequence).

The chain links TRBV7-9 to TRBJ2-5; 11 bases match TRBD1. Losses at the gene ends were 6 bases for V and 5 bases for J; bases not matched to a gene: 8. Germline CDR1 SEHNR, CDR2 FQNEAQ (reference sequence). The CDR3 has 15 residues. CDR3 sequence: CASRVGDRGMETQYF. The CDR3 DNA reads as TGTGCCAGCAGAGTAGGGGACAGGGGGATGGAGACCCAGTACTTC.

CDR3 bases: TGTGCCAGCAGCTTTAGTTATGGTCAGCCCCAGCATTTT. The encoded protein is CASSFSYGQPQHF. The chain combines TRBV7-2 with TRBJ1-5, with unresolved D. The CDR3 is 13 amino acids. Germline lookup yields CDR1 SGHTA and CDR2 FQGNSA. V lost 3 bases and J 6 bases, leaving 9 bases between the germline ends.

The chain links TRBV2 to TRBJ2-1; perhaps TRBD2 as D (6 bases). The germline V gene encodes CDR1 SNHLY and CDR2 FYNNEI. CDR3 length: 12 amino acids. V lost 6 bases and J 6 bases, leaving 9 bases between the germline ends. The CDR3 nucleotides read TGTGCCAGCAGCCTCGGGGGCAATGAGCAGTTCTTC. Translation gives CASSLGGNEQFF.

The gene calls are TRBV28 and TRBJ2-7, with 8 nucleotides matching TRBD1. Trimming took 5 bases from V and 5 from J; bases not matched to a gene: 8. The CDR3 is 14 residues long. CDR1 MDHEN and CDR2 SYDVKM come from the germline V gene. For the CDR3, the DNA is TGTGCCAGCAGTGAAACCGGGACAGGCAACGAGCAGTACTTC. Residues: CASSETGTGNEQYF.

The rearrangement links TRBV7-2 to TRBJ2-5; no clear D gene. CDR1 is SGHTA, CDR2 FQGNSA, per germline. V shed 1 base and J shed 7 bases, with 7 bases lying between them. CDR3 size: 12 residues. The DNA for the CDR3 is TGTGCCAGCAGCTTAGGTCTGCCGACCCAGTACTTC. Translated: CASSLGLPTQYF.

This chain links TRBV27 with TRBJ1-5, with D maybe TRBD1 (6 bases). CDR1 and CDR2 (germline): MNHEY, SMNVEV (reference sequence). Trimming removed 6 bases at V and 3 bases at J, with 15 bases between. The CDR3 runs 15 residues. In nucleotides, the CDR3 is TGTGCCAGCAGCCCCCCCGGACAGCTCAATCAGCCCCAGCATTTT. Translating gives CASSPPGQLNQPQHF.

The gene calls are TRBV2 and TRBJ1-1, with a possible D match to TRBD1 (5 bases). The CDR3 loop spans 13 amino acids. Germline assignment: CDR1 SNHLY and CDR2 FYNNEI. V dropped 3 bases and J dropped 1 base, with 6 bases sitting between them. CDR3: CASSDGGNTEAFF. The CDR3 DNA is TGTGCCAGCAGTGATGGGGGGAACACTGAAGCTTTCTTT.

On this clone: The junction and the germline gene differ at one end; a read error may be behind it. V usage is TRBV5-3 and J usage is TRBJ2-2; D possibly matches TRBD1 or TRBD2 (7 bases each). TRBV5-3 is placed among ORFs of uncertain function. This CDR3 contains 17 residues. Here the CDR3 reads CVRSFPQGGRNTGELFF. CDR3 sequence (DNA): TGTGTCAGAAGCTTTCCGCAGGGGGGGCGGAACACCGGGGAGCTGTTTTTT.

The rearrangement uses TRBV7-2 and TRBJ1-2; D not certain. CDR1 SGHTA and CDR2 FQGNSA come from the germline V gene. Trimming took off 3 bases at V and 3 bases at J, with 14 bases between the two ends. The CDR3 contains 15 residues. The CDR3 DNA is TGTGCCAGCAGCTTCCCACCGCCGCCTCACTATGGCTACACCTTC. It yields the protein CASSFPPPPHYGYTF.

The J gene is TRBJ1-2, the V gene TRBV2, with 7 nucleotides matching TRBD1. V was clipped by 6 bases and J by 2 bases; unmatched bases: 6. Germline CDR1 and CDR2: SNHLY and FYNNEI. The CDR3 has 14 amino acids. The CDR3 coding sequence is TGTGCCAGCAGAGTCCGGACAGGCAACTATGGCTACACCTTC. This translates into CASRVRTGNYGYTF.

The rearrangement joins TRBV7-2 to TRBJ1-4; D is ambiguous. V was shortened by 5 bases and J by 2 bases, with 12 bases between the two germline ends. The germline CDR1 and CDR2 sequences are SGHTA and FQGNSA. This CDR3 is built from 15 residues. CDR3 sequence reads: CASSLYRGTNEKLFF. CDR3 DNA sequence: TGTGCCAGCAGCCTTTACCGAGGCACTAATGAAAAACTGTTTTTT.

DNA for the CDR3: TGTGCCAGCAGTGAAAGGGACAGGGCCTACAATGAGCAGTTCTTC. Translation gives CASSERDRAYNEQFF. The chain employs TRBV2 and TRBJ2-1; 9 bases line up with TRBD1. With 2 bases clipped from V and 2 bases from J, the junction kept 1 base outside the gene matches. In germline, CDR1 is SNHLY, CDR2 FYNNEI. The length of the CDR3 is 15 residues.

The V gene is TRBV5-8, the J gene TRBJ2-1; D could derive from TRBD1 or TRBD2 (5 bases each). Germline V gene data show CDR1 as SGHTS and CDR2 as YDEGEE. The CDR3 is 16 residues long. V lost 1 base and J lost 2, with 13 bases in between. CDR3 in amino acids: CASSLPGDGTYNEQFF. CDR3 sequence (DNA): TGTGCCAGCAGCTTGCCTGGGGACGGAACCTACAATGAGCAGTTCTTC.

The chain is built from TRBV11-2 and TRBJ1-5; the D gene is possibly TRBD1 (5 bases). The CDR3 length is 15 residues. In germline, CDR1 is SGHAT, CDR2 FQNNGV. V shed 3 bases and J shed 2 bases, with 11 bases lying between them. The CDR3 loop is CASSFWRGGNQPQHF. In DNA, the CDR3 is TGTGCCAGCAGCTTTTGGAGGGGAGGCAATCAGCCCCAGCATTTT.

The chain recombines TRBV6-5 with TRBJ2-1; possible D gene TRBD1, 6 bases. The V gene's germline CDR1 is MNHEY and CDR2 SVGAGI. The CDR3 consists of 12 residues. Trimming removed 7 bases from V and 9 bases from J, with 13 bases in between. CDR3 protein: CASTKTGSEQFF. The CDR3 region has the DNA TGTGCCAGCACGAAAACAGGGAGTGAGCAGTTCTTC.

The chain is built from TRBV11-3 and TRBJ2-1; the match to TRBD2 covers 8 bases. CDR3 length: 14 amino acids. Germline values: CDR1 SGHNT, CDR2 YENEEA. Losses at the gene ends were 0 bases for V and 7 bases for J; bases not matched to a gene: 2. The CDR3 region is CASSLDGGANEQFF. The CDR3 nucleotides read TGTGCCAGCAGCTTAGACGGGGGGGCGAATGAGCAGTTCTTC. The whole variable domain, remainder taken from reference TRBV11-3 and TRBJ2-1, is EAGVVQSPRYKIIEKKQPVAFWCNPISGHNTLYWYLQNLGQGPELLIRYENEEAVDDSQLPKDRFSAERLKGVDSTLKIQPAELGDSAVYLCASSLDGGANEQFFGPGTRLTVL.

J is TRBJ1-1 and V is TRBV18; TRBD1 is a possible D gene (5 bases). Looked up from germline, CDR1 is KGHSH and CDR2 is LQKENI. Trimming shortened V by 0 bases and J by 4 bases, and 6 bases separated the two germline ends. The CDR3 length is 13 residues. The CDR3 nucleotides are TGTGCCAGCTCACCACCGGGGGTCACTGAAGCTTTCTTT. Its protein product is CASSPPGVTEAFF.